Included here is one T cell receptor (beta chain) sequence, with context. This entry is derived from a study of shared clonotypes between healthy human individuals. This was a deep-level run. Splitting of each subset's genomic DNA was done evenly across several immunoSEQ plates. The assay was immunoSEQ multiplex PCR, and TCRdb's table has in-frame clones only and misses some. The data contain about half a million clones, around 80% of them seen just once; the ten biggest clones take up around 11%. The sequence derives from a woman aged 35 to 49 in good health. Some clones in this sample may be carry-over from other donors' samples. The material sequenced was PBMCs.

The CDR3 coding sequence is TGTGCCAGCAGCTCCTCCAACTACGAGCAGTACTTC. Translated: CASSSSNYEQYF. V usage is TRBV7-2 and J usage is TRBJ2-7; the D is unclear. Trimming took off 4 bases at V and 3 bases at J, with 7 bases between the two ends. The CDR3 consists of 12 residues. Germline V CDR1 and CDR2: SGHTA, FQGNSA. Using reference TRBV7-2 and TRBJ2-7 for the parts outside the CDR3, the full variable domain is GAGVSQSPSNKVTEKGKDVELRCDPISGHTALYWYRQSLGQGLEFLIYFQGNSAPDKSGLPSDRFSAERTGGSVSTLTIQRTQQEDSAVYLCASSSSNYEQYFGPGTRLTVT.